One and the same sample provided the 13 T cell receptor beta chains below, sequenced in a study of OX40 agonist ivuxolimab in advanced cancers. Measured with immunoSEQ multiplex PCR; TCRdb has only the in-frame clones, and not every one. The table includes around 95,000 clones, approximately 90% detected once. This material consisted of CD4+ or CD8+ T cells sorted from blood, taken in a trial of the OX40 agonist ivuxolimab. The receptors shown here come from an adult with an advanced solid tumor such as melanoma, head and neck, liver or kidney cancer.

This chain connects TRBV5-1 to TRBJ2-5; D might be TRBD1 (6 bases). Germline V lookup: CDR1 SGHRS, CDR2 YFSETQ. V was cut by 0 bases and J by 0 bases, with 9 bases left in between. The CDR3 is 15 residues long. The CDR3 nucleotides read TGCGCCAGCAGCTTGGTGGCAGGGGACCAAGAGACCCAGTACTTC. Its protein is CASSLVAGDQETQYF.

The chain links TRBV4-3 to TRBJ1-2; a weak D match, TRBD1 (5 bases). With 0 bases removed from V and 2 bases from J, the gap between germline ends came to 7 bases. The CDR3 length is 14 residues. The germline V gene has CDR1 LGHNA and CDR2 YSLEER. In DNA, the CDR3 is TGCGCCAGCAGCCAAGACGACAGAAACTATGGCTACACCTTC. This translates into CASSQDDRNYGYTF.

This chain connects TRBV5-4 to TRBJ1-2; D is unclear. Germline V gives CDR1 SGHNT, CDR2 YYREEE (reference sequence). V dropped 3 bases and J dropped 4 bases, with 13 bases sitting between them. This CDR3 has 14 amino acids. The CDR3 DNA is TGTGCCAGCAGCTCCCAGCAGTTTGGCTATGGCTACACCTTC. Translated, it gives CASSSQQFGYGYTF.

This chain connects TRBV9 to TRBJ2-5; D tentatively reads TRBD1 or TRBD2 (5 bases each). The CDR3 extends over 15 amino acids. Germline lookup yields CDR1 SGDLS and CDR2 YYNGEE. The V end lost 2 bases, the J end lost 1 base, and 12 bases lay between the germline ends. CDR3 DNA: TGTGCCAGCAGCGTGGGATCGGGGCTCCAAGAGACCCAGTACTTC. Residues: CASSVGSGLQETQYF.

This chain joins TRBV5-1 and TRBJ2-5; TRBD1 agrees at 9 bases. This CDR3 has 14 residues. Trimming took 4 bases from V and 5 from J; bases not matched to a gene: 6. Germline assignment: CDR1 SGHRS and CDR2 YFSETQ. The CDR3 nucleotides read TGCGCCAGCAGCACCACAGGGGGCTCGGAGACCCAGTACTTC. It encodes CASSTTGGSETQYF.

The DNA of the CDR3 is TGTGCCAGCAGCTTAACGAATACCTACGAGCAGTACTTC. This codes for CASSLTNTYEQYF. The chain is built from TRBV7-3 and TRBJ2-7; D gene unclear. Trimming cost V 0 bases and J 2 bases, with 5 bases left between them. Germline V gene lookup returns CDR1 SGHTA and CDR2 FQGTGA. The CDR3 length is 13 residues.

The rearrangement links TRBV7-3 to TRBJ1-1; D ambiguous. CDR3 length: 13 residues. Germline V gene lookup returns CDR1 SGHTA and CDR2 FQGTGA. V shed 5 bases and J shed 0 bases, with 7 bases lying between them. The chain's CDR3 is CASSRTVNTEAFF. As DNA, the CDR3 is TGTGCCAGCAGCCGGACTGTGAACACTGAAGCTTTCTTT.

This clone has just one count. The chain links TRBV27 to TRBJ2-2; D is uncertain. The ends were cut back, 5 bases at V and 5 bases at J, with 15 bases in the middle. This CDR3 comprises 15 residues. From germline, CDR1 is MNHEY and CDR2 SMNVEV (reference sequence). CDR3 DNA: TGTGCCAGCAGTCCGTACACCAGAAGGACCGGGGAGCTGTTTTTT. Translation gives CASSPYTRRTGELFF.

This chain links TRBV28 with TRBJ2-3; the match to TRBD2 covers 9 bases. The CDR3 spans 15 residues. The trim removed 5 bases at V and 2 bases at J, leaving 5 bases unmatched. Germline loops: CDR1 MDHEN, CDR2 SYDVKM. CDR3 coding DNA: TGTGCCAGCAGTGAGCTAGCGGGATTCACAGATACGCAGTATTTT. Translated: CASSELAGFTDTQYF.

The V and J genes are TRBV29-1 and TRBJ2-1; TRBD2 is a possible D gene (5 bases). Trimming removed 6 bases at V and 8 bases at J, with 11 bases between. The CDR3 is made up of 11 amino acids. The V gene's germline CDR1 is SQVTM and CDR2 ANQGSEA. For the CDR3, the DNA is TGCAGCGTGGGGAGTAGGGATGAGCAGTTCTTC. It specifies CSVGSRDEQFF.

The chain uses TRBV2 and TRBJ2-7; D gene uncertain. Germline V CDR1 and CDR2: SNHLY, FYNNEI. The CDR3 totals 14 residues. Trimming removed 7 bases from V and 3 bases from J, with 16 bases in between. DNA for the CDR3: TGTGCCAGCACTCAGTCGCCCAGCAACTACGAGCAGTACTTC. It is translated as CASTQSPSNYEQYF.

The CDR3 DNA follows: TGTGCCAGCAGCTATGGGACTAGCGGGATGTCCTACAATGAGCAGTTCTTC. This gives the protein CASSYGTSGMSYNEQFF. V and J are TRBV9 and TRBJ2-1; 13 bases match TRBD2. This CDR3 contains 17 residues. The germline gives CDR1 SGDLS, CDR2 YYNGEE. The V and J ends lost 4 bases and 1 base, in that order; junction bases with no gene match: 5.

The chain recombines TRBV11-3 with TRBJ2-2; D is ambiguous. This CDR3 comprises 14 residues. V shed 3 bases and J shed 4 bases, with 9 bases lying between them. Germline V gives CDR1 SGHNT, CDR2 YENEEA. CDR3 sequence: CASSFRLSTGELFF. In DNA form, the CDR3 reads TGTGCCAGCAGCTTTCGGCTTTCCACCGGGGAGCTGTTTTTT. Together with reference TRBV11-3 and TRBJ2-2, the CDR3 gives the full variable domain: EAGVVQSPRYKIIEKKQPVAFWCNPISGHNTLYWYLQNLGQGPELLIRYENEEAVDDSQLPKDRFSAERLKGVDSTLKIQPAELGDSAVYLCASSFRLSTGELFFGEGSRLTVL.